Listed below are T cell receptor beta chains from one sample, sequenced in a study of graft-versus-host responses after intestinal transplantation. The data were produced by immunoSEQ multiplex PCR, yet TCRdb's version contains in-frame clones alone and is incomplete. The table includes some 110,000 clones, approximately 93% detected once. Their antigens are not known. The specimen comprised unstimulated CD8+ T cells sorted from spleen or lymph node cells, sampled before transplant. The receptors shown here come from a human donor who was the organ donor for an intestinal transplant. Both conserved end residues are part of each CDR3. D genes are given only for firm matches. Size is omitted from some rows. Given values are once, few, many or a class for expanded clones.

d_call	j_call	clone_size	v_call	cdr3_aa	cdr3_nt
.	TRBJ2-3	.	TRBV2	CASRGGDGTDTQYF	TGTGCCAGCAGAGGAGGGGACGGCACAGATACGCAGTATTTT
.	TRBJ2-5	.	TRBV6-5	CASSYSRRETQYF	TGTGCCAGCAGTTACTCGAGACGAGAGACCCAGTACTTC
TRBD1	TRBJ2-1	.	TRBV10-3	CAIREPTGADNEQFF	TGTGCCATCAGAGAGCCGACAGGGGCGGACAATGAGCAGTTCTTC
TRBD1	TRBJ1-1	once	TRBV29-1	CSVGTGDAFF	TGCAGCGTTGGAACAGGGGACGCTTTCTTT
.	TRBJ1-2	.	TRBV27	CASSRGSGYGYTF	TGTGCCAGCAGCCGGGGATCGGGATATGGCTACACCTTC
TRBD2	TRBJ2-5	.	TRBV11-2	CASRFFSGSIRETQYF	TGTGCCAGCAGATTTTTTAGCGGGAGTATACGGGAGACCCAGTACTTC
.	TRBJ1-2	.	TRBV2	CASRTGYGYTF	TGTGCCAGCCGGACGGGCTATGGCTACACCTTC
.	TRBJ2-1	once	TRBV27	CASTLASHNEQFF	TGTGCCAGCACCCTGGCTAGCCACAATGAGCAGTTCTTC
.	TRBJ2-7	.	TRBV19	CASSIGRDLDEQYF	TGTGCCAGTAGTATTGGCAGGGATCTCGACGAGCAGTACTTC
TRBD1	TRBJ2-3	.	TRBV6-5	CASSSGDRVGDTQYF	TGTGCCAGCAGTTCCGGGGACAGGGTTGGAGATACGCAGTATTTT
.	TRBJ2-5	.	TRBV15	CATSRGQAPETQYF	TGTGCCACCAGCAGAGGACAGGCACCAGAGACCCAGTACTTC
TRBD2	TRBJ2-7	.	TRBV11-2	CASSLGTSGSYEQYF	TGTGCCAGCAGCTTAGGGACTAGCGGTTCCTACGAGCAGTACTTC
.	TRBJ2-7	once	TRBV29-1	CSVEGLDSHEQYF	TGCAGCGTTGAAGGACTAGATTCCCACGAGCAGTACTTC
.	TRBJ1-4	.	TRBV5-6	CASSYGAAPNEKLFF	TGTGCCAGCAGTTACGGGGCAGCCCCTAATGAAAAACTGTTTTTT
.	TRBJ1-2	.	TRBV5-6	CASSLILGYYGYTF	TGTGCCAGCAGCTTGATCTTGGGTTACTATGGCTACACCTTC
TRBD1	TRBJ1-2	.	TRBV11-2	CASSLGDSYGYTF	TGTGCCAGCAGCTTAGGGGACAGCTATGGCTACACCTTC
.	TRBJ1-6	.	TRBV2	CASSGPQGGVHSPLHF	TGTGCCAGCAGTGGACCCCAGGGAGGGGTTCATTCACCCCTCCACTTT
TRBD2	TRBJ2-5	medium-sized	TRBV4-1	CASSQGTSVEETQYF	TGCGCCAGCAGCCAAGGGACTAGCGTTGAGGAGACCCAGTACTTC
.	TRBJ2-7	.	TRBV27	CASSFTGASSYEQYF	TGTGCCAGCAGTTTCACGGGGGCGAGCTCCTACGAGCAGTACTTC
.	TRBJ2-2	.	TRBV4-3	CASSQEEDGELFF	TGCGCCAGCAGCCAAGAAGAGGACGGGGAGCTGTTTTTT